Sequencing of this TCR beta chain was carried out in a study of T-cell reconstitution after alpha-beta-depleted transplantation in children. The V gene lost 9 bases and the J gene lost 0 bases, with 12 bases spanning the gap. The CDR3 has 13 residues. Unique molecular identifiers were built into the TCRbeta library. TCRdb redid the calling of the PCR reads with MiXCR, one entry per CDR3 protein. The table has about 420,000 distinct CDR3 sequences, around 15% seen once. Study results and limitations: Two months or so post-transplant, alpha-beta T cells reportedly derived from several hundred expanded graft clones. T-cell numbers and diversity, one year after transplant, stemmed largely from T cells that were newly produced. After transplant, high TCRbeta diversity at day 60 in some patients arose from surviving recipient T cells and thymic progenitors.

This clonotype was detected a few times. Its cognate antigen is unknown. The rearrangement uses TRBV12-3 or TRBV12-4 and TRBJ2-7; D is uncertain. Sequenced material: PBMCs, mostly from graft donor cells, taken 360 days after TCRalphabeta/CD19-depleted stem cell transplant. This sequence was found in a boy in the first two years of life who had a stem cell transplant for Wiskott-Aldrich syndrome, so the T cells may come from the graft donor. The CDR3, as DNA: TGTGCCAGTTTGCTCTCGGACTCCTACGAGCAGTACTTC. Protein product: CASLLSDSYEQYF.